This T cell receptor beta chain was retrieved from a study of blood T cells in healthy people across ages. Healthy Russian Caucasian donors spanned ages about 6 to 95 years. Total RNA was extracted at no less than 6 micrograms per sample. Broader study findings: Possibly confounding the expanded clonotype changes was the fact that donor CMV status was unknown.

Combining a sample-barcoded 5' primer with a J-beta primer mix, a second PCR ran for 7 to 11 cycles. TCRdb called the 5' RACE reads again in MiXCR, with one record for every CDR3 protein. The data contain around 1.5 million distinct CDR3 sequences, approximately 42% of them singletons. On this clonotype: Its antigen is currently unknown.

V lost 0 bases and J 8 bases, leaving 8 bases between the germline ends. The CDR3 runs 13 residues. Germline lookup yields CDR1 SGHVS and CDR2 FQNEAQ. This sequence originates from a young woman in good health. This chain connects TRBV7-8 to TRBJ2-1; a possible D gene is TRBD1 (5 bases). The material sequenced was blood. The CDR3, as DNA: TGTGCCAGCAGCTTAGCGTGGGGCGATGAGCAGTTCTTC. It specifies CASSLAWGDEQFF.